Included here is one T cell receptor beta chain sequence, with context. This table comes from immunoSEQ multiplex PCR, and its TCRdb copy is limited to in-frame clones, with some not included. Seen here are around 39,000 clones, about 80% observed once, and the top ten hold about 1.7%. Deletions cut 4 bases from V and 2 bases from J, with 2 bases between. Per germline, CDR1 SQVTM and CDR2 ANQGSEA. The CDR3 is 10 residues long. The sample is drawn from a study of OX40 agonist ivuxolimab in advanced cancers. Specimen: CD4+ or CD8+ T cells sorted from blood, collected in a trial of the OX40 agonist ivuxolimab. The sequence was obtained from an adult with an advanced solid tumor such as melanoma, head and neck, liver or kidney cancer. The V call is TRBV29-1, the J call TRBJ1-2; D uncertain. Here the CDR3 DNA reads TGCAGCGTTGGGAACTATGGCTACACCTTC. Protein: CSVGNYGYTF.